In its sample, the clone carrying this TCR beta chain was seen once. This specimen belongs to a study of identifying expanded T cells in peripheral blood. The V gene end was trimmed by 0 bases and the J gene end by 3 bases; junction bases not matched to a gene: 8. The CDR3 length is 16 residues. Germline CDR1 is MGHRA and CDR2 is YSYEKL. Using immunoSEQ multiplex PCR, the repertoire was profiled, and TCRdb retains in-frame clones only, with some absent. Of 75,000 to 95,000 clones listed, approximately 89% are singletons. The chain combines TRBV4-1 with TRBJ2-7, with 7 bases identical to TRBD2. The receptor was derived from a person aged 18 to 70 in good health. The sample consisted of blood. The CDR3 DNA is TGCGCCAGCAGCCAAGATCAAGCGGGGAACCACTACGAGCAGTACTTC. Residues: CASSQDQAGNHYEQYF.